This T cell receptor beta chain was documented in a study of tumor T cells in aggressive B-cell lymphoma. Method: immunoSEQ multiplex PCR; TCRdb's copy keeps in-frame clones and lacks some. The data show roughly 2,700 clones, with about 87% seen just once and roughly 19% held by the top ten. Trimming at V came to 7 bases and at J to 6 bases, leaving 11 bases not matched to a gene. Germline assignment: CDR1 LNHDA and CDR2 SQIVND (reference sequence). This CDR3 region has 15 residues. Material for sequencing was tumor tissue. The V gene is TRBV19, the J gene TRBJ1-5; 8 bases are a match to TRBD1. The receptor comes from an adult with diffuse large B cell lymphoma. CDR3 coding DNA: TGTGCCAGTACTACGACAGGGGTAGGGGGTCAGCCCCAGCATTTT. Residues: CASTTTGVGGQPQHF.